The rows below give T cell receptor beta chains drawn from one sample of a study of early stage breast cancer tumors. Assay: immunoSEQ multiplex PCR; the TCRdb copy retains only in-frame clones and omits some. Found here are around 40,000 clones, about 78% of them singletons; the top ten hold roughly 6.8%. Sequenced input: blood. These receptors came from a person aged 45-60 years with breast cancer. Both conserved end residues are part of each CDR3. Fields, in order: D gene, J gene, clone size, V gene, CDR3 protein, CDR3 DNA. D genes are given only for firm matches. Clone size is not always given. Where it is, it says once, few, many or a class for expanded clones.

>TRBD1|TRBJ2-5|few|TRBV6-1
CASTPGQGIETQYF
TGTGCCAGCACCCCGGGACAGGGCATAGAGACCCAGTACTTC
>-|TRBJ1-3|-|TRBV10-3
CAISEGGLSGNTIYF
TGTGCCATCAGTGAGGGGGGACTCTCTGGAAACACCATATATTTT
>TRBD1|TRBJ1-6|few|TRBV19
CASSTGTGASPLHF
TGTGCCAGTAGCACCGGGACAGGGGCTTCACCCCTCCACTTT
>-|TRBJ1-4|-|TRBV2
CASSLRDYRATNEKLFF
TGTGCCAGCAGTCTCCGGGACTACCGCGCAACTAATGAAAAACTGTTTTTT
>-|TRBJ1-4|-|TRBV18
CASSPFLGGDEKLFF
TGTGCCAGCTCACCATTCTTAGGGGGAGATGAAAAACTGTTTTTT
>TRBD2|TRBJ2-3|-|TRBV7-9
CASTITSGSTDTQYF
TGTGCCAGCACCATCACTAGCGGGAGCACAGATACGCAGTATTTT
>-|TRBJ2-3|-|TRBV6-5
CASSPKRAGTDTQYF
TGTGCCAGCAGTCCGAAGAGGGCTGGAACAGATACGCAGTATTTT
>TRBD1|TRBJ2-4|-|TRBV18
CASSRGQGGKNIQYF
TGTGCCAGCTCACGGGGACAGGGTGGCAAAAACATTCAGTACTTC
>-|TRBJ2-7|-|TRBV18
CASSPWEQVGSYEQYF
TGTGCCAGCTCACCATGGGAGCAGGTGGGATCCTACGAGCAGTACTTC
>-|TRBJ2-3|few|TRBV27
CASSLGGGPLTDTQYF
TGTGCCAGCAGTTTAGGGGGGGGCCCACTCACAGATACGCAGTATTTT
>-|TRBJ1-1|-|TRBV5-1
CASSRQDEAFF
TGCGCCAGCAGCCGACAGGATGAAGCTTTCTTT
>TRBD1|TRBJ2-7|-|TRBV15
CATSAGQGYEQYF
TGTGCCACCAGTGCGGGACAGGGCTACGAGCAGTACTTC
>-|TRBJ1-5|-|TRBV11-2
CASSQGLNQPQHF
TGTGCCAGCAGCCAGGGCCTCAATCAGCCCCAGCATTTT
>TRBD1|TRBJ1-6|-|TRBV19
CASSGAGGYSPLHF
TGTGCCAGTAGTGGGGCAGGGGGATATTCACCCCTCCACTTT
>TRBD1|TRBJ2-3|-|TRBV2
CASSVGQGPTDTQYF
TGTGCCAGCAGTGTTGGACAGGGGCCCACAGATACGCAGTATTTT
>-|TRBJ2-1|-|TRBV19
CASNQGGSYNEQFF
TGTGCCAGTAACCAGGGTGGAAGCTACAATGAGCAGTTCTTC
>TRBD2|TRBJ2-3|-|TRBV4-2
CASSQEGRTSRTDTQYF
TGTGCCAGCAGCCAAGAGGGTAGGACTAGCCGCACAGATACGCAGTATTTT
>-|TRBJ1-1|-|TRBV6-6
CASSRTGSTEAFF
TGTGCCAGCAGTCGGACGGGGTCCACTGAAGCTTTCTTT
>-|TRBJ1-2|-|TRBV28
CASSPGRGRGYGYTF
TGTGCCAGCAGCCCGGGGAGGGGGAGGGGCTATGGCTACACCTTC
>TRBD2|TRBJ2-3|few|TRBV5-1
CASSWTSGGADTQYF
TGCGCCAGCAGCTGGACTAGCGGGGGGGCAGATACGCAGTATTTT
>TRBD1|TRBJ1-5|once|TRBV11-3
CASSLKSTGGQPQHF
TGTGCCAGCAGCCTAAAGAGTACAGGGGGCCAGCCCCAGCATTTT
>-|TRBJ1-4|-|TRBV5-1
CASSLGGQGRMDGLFF
TGCGCCAGCAGCTTGGGTGGACAAGGAAGGATGGATGGACTGTTTTTT
>-|TRBJ1-1|few|TRBV29-1
CSVEIGGNTEAFF
TGCAGCGTTGAAATCGGGGGGAACACTGAAGCTTTCTTT
>TRBD2|TRBJ2-5|-|TRBV11-2
CASSLESGGYETQYF
TGTGCCAGCAGCTTAGAAAGCGGGGGTTACGAGACCCAGTACTTC
>-|TRBJ1-2|-|TRBV6-5
CASSLGEGTYGYTF
TGTGCCAGCAGTTTGGGGGAGGGGACATACGGCTACACCTTC
>-|TRBJ2-1|-|TRBV7-2
CASSQNGVYNEQFF
TGTGCCAGCAGCCAAAACGGGGTATACAATGAGCAGTTCTTC
>TRBD2|TRBJ2-1|-|TRBV7-2
CASSPGLADYNEQFF
TGTGCCAGCAGCCCGGGACTAGCTGACTACAATGAGCAGTTCTTC
>-|TRBJ1-2|-|TRBV19
CASTQDRYGYTF
TGTGCCAGTACTCAAGACAGATATGGCTACACCTTC
>-|TRBJ1-3|-|TRBV11-2
CASSVQGSGNTIYF
TGTGCCAGCAGCGTACAGGGCTCTGGAAACACCATATATTTT
>TRBD1|TRBJ1-2|-|TRBV6-4
CATPPGQKYGYTF
TGTGCCACCCCCCCGGGACAGAAATATGGCTACACCTTC
>-|TRBJ1-1|few|TRBV10-1
CASSAGRGDTEAFF
TGCGCCAGCAGTGCCGGACGGGGGGACACTGAAGCTTTCTTT
>TRBD1|TRBJ1-1|-|TRBV29-1
CSALQGGWGTEAFF
TGCAGCGCTCTGCAGGGGGGTTGGGGGACTGAAGCTTTCTTT
>TRBD1|TRBJ1-2|once|TRBV7-2
CASTKDRHYGYTF
TGTGCCAGCACCAAGGACAGGCACTATGGCTACACCTTC
>-|TRBJ1-5|-|TRBV6-6
CASIWSAEGYQPQHF
TGTGCCAGCATTTGGTCTGCTGAGGGTTATCAGCCCCAGCATTTT
>-|TRBJ2-3|-|TRBV7-2
CASSLDGTAGTQYF
TGTGCCAGCAGCTTAGACGGGACTGCCGGTACGCAGTATTTT
>TRBD2|TRBJ2-2|once|TRBV9
CASSDGLAATNTGELFF
TGTGCCAGCAGCGATGGACTAGCAGCGACGAACACCGGGGAGCTGTTTTTT
>TRBD2|TRBJ2-1|-|TRBV27
CASSPTQTSGHEQFF
TGTGCCAGCAGTCCAACCCAGACTAGCGGTCATGAGCAGTTCTTC
>-|TRBJ2-7|-|TRBV11-2
CASSQQGGHYEQYF
TGTGCCAGCAGCCAACAGGGCGGCCACTACGAGCAGTACTTC
>TRBD2|TRBJ2-7|once|TRBV7-9
CASSSSGNIYEQYF
TGTGCCAGCAGCTCTAGCGGGAATATCTACGAGCAGTACTTC
>-|TRBJ1-1|-|TRBV13
CASSRGRGGTEAFF
TGTGCCAGCAGCCGGGGGCGCGGGGGCACTGAAGCTTTCTTT
>TRBD2|TRBJ2-1|-|TRBV29-1
CSVAAWQGTSGSNEQFF
TGCAGCGTTGCCGCTTGGCAGGGGACTAGCGGGTCCAATGAGCAGTTCTTC
>TRBD2|TRBJ2-2|-|TRBV10-3
CAISDPGGGRTGELFF
TGTGCCATCAGTGATCCTGGAGGCGGGAGGACCGGGGAGCTGTTTTTT
>TRBD2|TRBJ2-3|-|TRBV5-4
CASSPLSGTSTDTQYF
TGTGCCAGCAGCCCCCTTAGCGGGACTAGCACAGATACGCAGTATTTT
>TRBD2|TRBJ2-1|-|TRBV6-6
CASSPRTSGYNEQFF
TGTGCCAGCAGTCCGAGGACTAGCGGATACAATGAGCAGTTCTTC
>TRBD2|TRBJ2-5|-|TRBV10-2
CASSPPITSGRVGTQYF
TGCGCCAGCAGCCCGCCGATCACTAGCGGGAGGGTTGGGACCCAGTACTTC